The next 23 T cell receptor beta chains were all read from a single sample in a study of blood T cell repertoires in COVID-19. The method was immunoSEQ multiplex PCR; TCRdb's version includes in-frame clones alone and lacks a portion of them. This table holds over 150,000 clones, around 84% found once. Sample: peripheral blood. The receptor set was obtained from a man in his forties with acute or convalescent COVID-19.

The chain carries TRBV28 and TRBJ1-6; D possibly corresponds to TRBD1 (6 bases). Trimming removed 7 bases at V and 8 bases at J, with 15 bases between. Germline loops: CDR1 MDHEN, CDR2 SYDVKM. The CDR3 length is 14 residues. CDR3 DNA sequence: TGTGCCAGCATTTCCGGGACAAAGGATTCACCCCTCCACTTT. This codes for CASISGTKDSPLHF.

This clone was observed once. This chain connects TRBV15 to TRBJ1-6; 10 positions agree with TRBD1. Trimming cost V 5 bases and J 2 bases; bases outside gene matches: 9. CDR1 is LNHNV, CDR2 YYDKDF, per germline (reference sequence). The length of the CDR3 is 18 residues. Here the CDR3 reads CATSSSGTGVAYNSPLHF. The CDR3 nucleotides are TGTGCCACCAGCTCTTCCGGGACAGGGGTCGCCTATAATTCACCCCTCCACTTT.

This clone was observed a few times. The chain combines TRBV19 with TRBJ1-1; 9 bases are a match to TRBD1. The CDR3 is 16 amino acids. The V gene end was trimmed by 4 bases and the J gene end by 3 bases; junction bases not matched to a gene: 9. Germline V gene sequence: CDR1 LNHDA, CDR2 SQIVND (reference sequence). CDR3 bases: TGTGCCAGTAGTAGAGGGACAGGGCCCCTTTACACTGAAGCTTTCTTT. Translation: CASSRGTGPLYTEAFF. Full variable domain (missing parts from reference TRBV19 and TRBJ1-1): DGGITQSPKYLFRKEGQNVTLSCEQNLNHDAMYWYRQDPGQGLRLIYYSQIVNDFQKGDIAEGYSVSREKKESFPLTVTSAQKNPTAFYLCASSRGTGPLYTEAFFGQGTRLTVV.

The CDR3, as DNA: TGTGCCAGCAGCCTAAGATTGAGAGGGGGCAATGAAGCTTTCTTT. As protein: CASSLRLRGGNEAFF. J is TRBJ1-1 and V is TRBV7-2; TRBD1 agrees at 7 bases. J lost 7 bases, V lost 5 bases, and 13 bases had no gene match. CDR1 is SGHTA, CDR2 FQGNSA, per germline. CDR3 size: 15 residues.

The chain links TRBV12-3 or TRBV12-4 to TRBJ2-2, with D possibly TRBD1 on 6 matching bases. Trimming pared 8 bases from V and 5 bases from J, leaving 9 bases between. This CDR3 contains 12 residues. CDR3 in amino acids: CASSQGTGELFF. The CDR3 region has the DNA TGTGCCAGCTCGCAGGGGACCGGGGAGCTGTTTTTT.

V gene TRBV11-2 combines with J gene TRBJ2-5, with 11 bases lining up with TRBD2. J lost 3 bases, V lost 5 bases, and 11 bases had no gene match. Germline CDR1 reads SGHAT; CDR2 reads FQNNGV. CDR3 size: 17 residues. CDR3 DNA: TGTGCCAGCAGCCCGACCCCTAGCGGGGGGTCGGAAGAGACCCAGTACTTC. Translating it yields CASSPTPSGGSEETQYF.

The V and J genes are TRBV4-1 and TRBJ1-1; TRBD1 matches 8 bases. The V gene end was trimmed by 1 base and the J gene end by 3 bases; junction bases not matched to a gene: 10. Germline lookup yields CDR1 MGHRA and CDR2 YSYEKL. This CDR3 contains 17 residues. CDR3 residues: CASSQGALLQGDTEAFF. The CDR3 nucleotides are TGCGCCAGCAGCCAAGGGGCCCTCCTACAGGGGGACACTGAAGCTTTCTTT.

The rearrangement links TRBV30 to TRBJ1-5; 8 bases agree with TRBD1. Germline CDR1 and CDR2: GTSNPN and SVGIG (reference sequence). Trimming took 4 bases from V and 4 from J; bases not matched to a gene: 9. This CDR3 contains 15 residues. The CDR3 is CAWTGDRGLNQPQHF. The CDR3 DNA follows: TGTGCCTGGACCGGAGACAGGGGATTGAATCAGCCCCAGCATTTT.

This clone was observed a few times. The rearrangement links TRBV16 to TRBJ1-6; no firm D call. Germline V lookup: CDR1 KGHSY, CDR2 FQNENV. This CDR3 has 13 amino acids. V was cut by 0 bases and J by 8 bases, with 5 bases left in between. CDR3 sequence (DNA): TGTGCCAGCAGCCAATCCTCGGATTCACCCCTCCACTTT. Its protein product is CASSQSSDSPLHF.

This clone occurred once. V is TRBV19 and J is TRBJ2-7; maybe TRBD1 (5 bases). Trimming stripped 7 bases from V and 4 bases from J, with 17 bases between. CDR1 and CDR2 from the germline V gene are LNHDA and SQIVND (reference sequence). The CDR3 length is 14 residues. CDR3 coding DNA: TGTGCCAGTAACCCCGTTGGCAGGGCTTACGAGCAGTACTTC. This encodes CASNPVGRAYEQYF.

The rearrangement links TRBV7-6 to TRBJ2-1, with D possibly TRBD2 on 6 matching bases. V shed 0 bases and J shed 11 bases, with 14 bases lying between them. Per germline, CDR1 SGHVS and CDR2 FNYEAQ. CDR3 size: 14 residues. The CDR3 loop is CASSLASGSRKQFF. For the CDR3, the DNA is TGTGCCAGCAGCTTAGCGAGCGGGTCGCGGAAGCAGTTCTTC.

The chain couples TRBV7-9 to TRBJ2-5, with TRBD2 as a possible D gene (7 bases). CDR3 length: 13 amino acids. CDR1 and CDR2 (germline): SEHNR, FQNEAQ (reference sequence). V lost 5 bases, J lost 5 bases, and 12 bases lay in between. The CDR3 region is CASSRGEGETQYF. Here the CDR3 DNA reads TGTGCCAGCAGCAGGGGGGAGGGTGAGACCCAGTACTTC.

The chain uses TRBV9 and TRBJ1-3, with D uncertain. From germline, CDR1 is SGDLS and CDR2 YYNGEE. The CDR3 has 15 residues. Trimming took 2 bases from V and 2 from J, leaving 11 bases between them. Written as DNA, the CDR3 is TGTGCCAGCAGCGTGGAGGGTGCGGCTGGAAACACCATATATTTT. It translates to CASSVEGAAGNTIYF. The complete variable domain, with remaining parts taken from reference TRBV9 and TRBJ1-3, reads DSGVTQTPKHLITATGQRVTLRCSPRSGDLSVYWYQQSLDQGLQFLIQYYNGEERAKGNILERFSAQQFPDLHSELNLSSLELGDSALYFCASSVEGAAGNTIYFGEGSWLTVV.

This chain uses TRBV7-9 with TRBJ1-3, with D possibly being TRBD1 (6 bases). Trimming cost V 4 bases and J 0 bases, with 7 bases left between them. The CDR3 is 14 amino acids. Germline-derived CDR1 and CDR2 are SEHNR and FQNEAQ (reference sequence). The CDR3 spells CASSWDNSGNTIYF. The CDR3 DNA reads TGTGCCAGCAGCTGGGACAACTCTGGAAACACCATATATTTT.

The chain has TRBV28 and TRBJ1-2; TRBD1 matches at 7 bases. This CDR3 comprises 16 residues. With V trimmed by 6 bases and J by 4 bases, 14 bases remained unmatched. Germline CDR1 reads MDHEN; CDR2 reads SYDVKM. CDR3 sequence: CASSPPEGARSYGYTF. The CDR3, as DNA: TGTGCCAGCAGCCCCCCGGAGGGGGCAAGAAGCTATGGCTACACCTTC.

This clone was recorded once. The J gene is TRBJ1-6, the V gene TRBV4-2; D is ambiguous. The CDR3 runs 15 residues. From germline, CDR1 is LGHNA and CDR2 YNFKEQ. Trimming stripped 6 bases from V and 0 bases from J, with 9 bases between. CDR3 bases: TGTGCCAGCAGTCTAGGGAGCTCCTATAATTCACCCCTCCACTTT. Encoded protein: CASSLGSSYNSPLHF.

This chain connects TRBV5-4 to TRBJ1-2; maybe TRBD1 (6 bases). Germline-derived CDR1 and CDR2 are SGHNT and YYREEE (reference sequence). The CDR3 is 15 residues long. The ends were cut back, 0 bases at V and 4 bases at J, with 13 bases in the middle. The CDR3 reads CASSLDQGPGYGYTF. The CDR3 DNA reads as TGTGCCAGCAGCTTGGATCAGGGGCCCGGCTATGGCTACACCTTC.

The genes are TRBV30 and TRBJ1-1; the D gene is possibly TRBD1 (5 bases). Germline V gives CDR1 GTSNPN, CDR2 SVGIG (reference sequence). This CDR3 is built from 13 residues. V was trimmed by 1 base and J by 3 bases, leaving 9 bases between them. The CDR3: CAWSAGGYTEAFF. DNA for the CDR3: TGTGCCTGGAGTGCGGGGGGGTACACTGAAGCTTTCTTT.

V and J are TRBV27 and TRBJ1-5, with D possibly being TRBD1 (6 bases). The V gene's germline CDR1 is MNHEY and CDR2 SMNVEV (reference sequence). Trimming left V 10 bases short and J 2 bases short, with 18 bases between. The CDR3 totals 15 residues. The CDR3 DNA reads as TGTGCCACTAGAGGGGGTAGTGGCGGCAATCAGCCCCAGCATTTT. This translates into CATRGGSGGNQPQHF.

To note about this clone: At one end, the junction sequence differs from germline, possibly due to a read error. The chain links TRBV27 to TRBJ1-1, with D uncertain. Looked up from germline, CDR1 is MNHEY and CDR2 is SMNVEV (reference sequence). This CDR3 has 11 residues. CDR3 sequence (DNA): TGCGCAACCAGGAGGGACACTGAAGCTTTCTTT. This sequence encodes CATRRDTEAFF.

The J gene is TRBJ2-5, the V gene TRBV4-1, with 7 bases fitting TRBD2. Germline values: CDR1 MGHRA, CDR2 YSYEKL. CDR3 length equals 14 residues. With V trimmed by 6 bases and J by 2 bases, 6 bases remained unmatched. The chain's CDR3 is CASSRRDYQETQYF. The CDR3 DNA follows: TGCGCCAGCAGTCGCCGGGACTATCAAGAGACCCAGTACTTC.

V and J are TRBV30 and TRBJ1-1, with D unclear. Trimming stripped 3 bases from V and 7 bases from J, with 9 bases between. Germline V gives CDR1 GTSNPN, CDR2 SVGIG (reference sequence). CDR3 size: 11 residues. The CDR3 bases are TGTGCCTGGAGACTGGTCGGTGAAGCTTTCTTT. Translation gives CAWRLVGEAFF.

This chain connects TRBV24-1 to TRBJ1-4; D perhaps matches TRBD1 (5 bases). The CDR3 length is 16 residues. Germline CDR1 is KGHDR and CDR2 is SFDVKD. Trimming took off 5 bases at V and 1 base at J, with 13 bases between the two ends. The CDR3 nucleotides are TGTGCCACCAGTGCTCTGAGGCAGGGAACTAATGAAAAACTGTTTTTT. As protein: CATSALRQGTNEKLFF.